The 22 T cell receptor beta chains reported below all come from one sample, sequenced in a study of blood T cell repertoires in COVID-19. Sequencing was performed with immunoSEQ multiplex PCR; in TCRdb, only in-frame clones are kept and a portion is missing. The sample consists of about 330,000 clones, 88% of them appearing once. The sequencing input was peripheral blood. All receptors derive from a woman between 50 and 59 years old with active or convalescent COVID-19.

The chain combines TRBV11-3 with TRBJ1-3; D may be TRBD1 (6 bases). Germline lookup yields CDR1 SGHNT and CDR2 YENEEA. Between the trimmed V and J ends, which lost 0 bases and 2 bases, there was a span of 8 bases. The CDR3 is 15 residues long. Here the CDR3 reads CASSLEQGTGNTIYF. CDR3 nucleotide sequence: TGTGCCAGCAGCTTAGAACAGGGTACTGGAAACACCATATATTTT.

This CDR3 reads CASSLASGEQFF. The CDR3 DNA follows: TGTGCCAGCAGTTTGGCTAGCGGTGAGCAGTTCTTC. This rearrangement joins TRBV28 to TRBJ2-1; 7 positions match TRBD2. CDR3 length equals 12 residues. Germline V gene sequence: CDR1 MDHEN, CDR2 SYDVKM. V lost 3 bases and J lost 9; bases outside the gene matches: 2.

The chain carries TRBV30 and TRBJ1-2, with D tentatively TRBD1 (5 bases). The CDR3 extends over 13 amino acids. Trimming pared 2 bases from V and 8 bases from J, leaving 15 bases between. CDR1 and CDR2 from the germline V gene are GTSNPN and SVGIG (reference sequence). The CDR3 region has the DNA TGTGCCTGGAGTCTTATCAGGGCAGGCGGCTACACCTTC. Its translation is CAWSLIRAGGYTF.

Comments on this clone: This sample includes further DNA sequences coding for the same CDR3. The chain employs TRBV18 and TRBJ1-2, with 10 bases lining up with TRBD1. The V segment lost 3 bases and the J segment 2 bases; nucleotides outside the gene matches: 0. CDR1 is KGHSH and CDR2 is LQKENI in the germline V gene. The CDR3 is 14 amino acids. CDR3 protein: CASSPGQGNYGYTF. The CDR3 nucleotides read TGTGCCAGCTCACCGGGACAGGGGAACTATGGCTACACCTTC.

The chain couples TRBV6-5 to TRBJ2-3; TRBD2 agrees at 7 bases. Germline V gene lookup returns CDR1 MNHEY and CDR2 SVGAGI. Trimming removed 6 bases from V and 2 bases from J; junction bases left unmatched: 8. This CDR3 is 15 amino acids long. The CDR3 nucleotides are TGTGCCAGCAGAGTAGCGGGTGCCTACACAGATACGCAGTATTTT. As protein: CASRVAGAYTDTQYF.

V and J are TRBV11-3 and TRBJ1-1; D might be TRBD1 (6 bases). From germline, CDR1 is SGHNT and CDR2 YENEEA. V lost 4 bases, J lost 5 bases, and 11 bases lay in between. This CDR3 region has 13 residues. CDR3 loop: CASSSQGKTEAFF. In DNA, the CDR3 is TGTGCCAGCAGCTCACAGGGAAAGACTGAAGCTTTCTTT.

The chain combines TRBV7-6 with TRBJ2-7; the match to TRBD1 covers 8 bases. With 2 bases clipped from V and 1 base from J, the junction kept 4 bases outside the gene matches. Germline loops: CDR1 SGHVS, CDR2 FNYEAQ. This CDR3 is 15 amino acids long. The CDR3 nucleotides read TGTGCCAGCAGCTTAAACCAGGGGGCTTCCTACGAGCAGTACTTC. The encoded protein is CASSLNQGASYEQYF.

The rearrangement links TRBV6-5 to TRBJ2-4, with 9 bases lining up with TRBD2. The CDR3 extends over 14 amino acids. CDR1 is MNHEY and CDR2 is SVGAGI in the germline V gene. V trimming: 4 bases; J trimming: 8 bases; junction bases outside the gene matches: 6. The DNA for the CDR3 is TGTGCCAGCAGTTTTAGCGGGGGTGGGGACATTCAGTACTTC. Protein product: CASSFSGGGDIQYF.

This chain connects TRBV7-9 to TRBJ2-7; 8 nucleotides agree with TRBD1. CDR3 size: 15 residues. V gave up 4 bases and J gave up 2 bases; unmatched junction bases: 7. Looked up from germline, CDR1 is SEHNR and CDR2 is FQNEAQ (reference sequence). CDR3 residues: CASSSSSTGAYEQYF. CDR3 in DNA: TGTGCCAGCAGCTCGAGTTCGACAGGGGCCTACGAGCAGTACTTC.

The J gene is TRBJ2-3, the V gene TRBV28; D might be TRBD2 (5 bases). With 4 bases removed from V and 4 bases from J, the gap between germline ends came to 18 bases. Germline V gene data show CDR1 as MDHEN and CDR2 as SYDVKM. This CDR3 comprises 16 residues. CDR3: CASSWAREDDADTQYF. DNA for the CDR3: TGTGCCAGCAGTTGGGCCCGGGAAGACGATGCAGATACGCAGTATTTT.

The chain joins TRBV18 to TRBJ2-3, with a weak D call TRBD1 (5 bases). Germline V gene lookup returns CDR1 KGHSH and CDR2 LQKENI. The germline V and J ends were trimmed by 4 bases and 0 bases, with 8 bases remaining between them. The CDR3 covers 14 residues. The CDR3 nucleotides read TGTGCCAGCTCACAGGGGATTAGCACAGATACGCAGTATTTT. It codes for CASSQGISTDTQYF.

This chain uses TRBV6-6 with TRBJ1-2, with TRBD1 as a possible D gene (6 bases). The CDR3 runs to 14 residues. The germline V gene has CDR1 MNHNY and CDR2 SVGAGI (reference sequence). V lost 2 bases, J lost 6 bases, and 13 bases lay in between. This chain's CDR3 is CASSYADSADGYTF. The CDR3 bases are TGTGCCAGCAGTTACGCGGACAGCGCGGATGGCTACACCTTC.

The chain carries TRBV7-9 and TRBJ1-3, with D uncertain. The germline V gene has CDR1 SEHNR and CDR2 FQNEAQ (reference sequence). The CDR3 is 17 amino acids. The V end was cut by 6 bases, the J end by 4 bases, with 22 bases between. The CDR3, as DNA: TGTGCCAGCAGTTACGATAGACGGAGGAAGGTGGGAAACACCATATATTTT. Its protein is CASSYDRRRKVGNTIYF.

V usage is TRBV3-1 (or the pseudogene TRBV3-2) and J usage is TRBJ1-6; D call uncertain. V gave up 2 bases and J gave up 7 bases, with 6 bases separating them. The CDR3 extends over 13 amino acids. Germline-derived CDR1 and CDR2 are LGHDT and YNNKEL (reference sequence). The CDR3 nucleotides read TGTGCCAGCAGCCAACTAGAGAATTCACCCCTCCACTTT. Its translation is CASSQLENSPLHF.

This chain connects TRBV6-5 to TRBJ1-6, with D maybe TRBD1 (6 bases). V shed 2 bases and J shed 7 bases, with 12 bases lying between them. This CDR3 comprises 15 residues. The V gene's germline CDR1 is MNHEY and CDR2 SVGAGI. CDR3 in amino acids: CASSYGGQGNSPLHF. For the CDR3, the DNA is TGTGCCAGCAGTTACGGGGGTCAGGGGAATTCACCCCTCCACTTT.

The chain is built from TRBV6-2 or TRBV6-3 and TRBJ2-5; the match to TRBD1 covers 7 bases. CDR1 MNHEY and CDR2 SVGEGT come from the germline V gene. V lost 4 bases to trimming and J lost 4 bases; unmatched junction nucleotides: 0. The CDR3 consists of 12 residues. The CDR3 DNA is TGTGCCAGCAGTTGGACAGGAGAGACCCAGTACTTC. This gives the protein CASSWTGETQYF.

CDR3 loop: CASSLGRLGQGITDTQYF. CDR3 nucleotides: TGTGCCAGCAGCTTAGGCCGTTTGGGACAGGGAATCACAGATACGCAGTATTTT. The V and J genes are TRBV13 and TRBJ2-3; TRBD1 matches 9 bases. J lost 2 bases, V lost 0 bases, and 9 bases had no gene match. Germline CDR1 and CDR2: PRHDT and FYEKMQ (reference sequence). CDR3 length: 18 amino acids. The variable domain in full, completed from reference TRBV13 and TRBJ2-3, reads AAGVIQSPRHLIKEKRETATLKCYPIPRHDTVYWYQQGPGQDPQFLISFYEKMQSDKGSIPDRFSAQQFSDYHSELNMSSLELGDSALYFCASSLGRLGQGITDTQYFGPGTRLTVL.

This clone was counted once. This chain joins TRBV12-3 or TRBV12-4 and TRBJ1-2, with D possibly being TRBD1 (6 bases). This CDR3 is built from 13 residues. With 1 base removed from V and 7 bases from J, the gap between germline ends came to 10 bases. The CDR3 bases are TGTGCCAGCAGTTTAGGACAGGAGGTTGGCTACACCTTC. Protein product: CASSLGQEVGYTF.

The chain links TRBV28 to TRBJ1-5; possible D gene TRBD1, 6 bases. V lost 4 bases and J 2 bases, leaving 9 bases between the germline ends. CDR3 length equals 14 residues. From germline, CDR1 is MDHEN and CDR2 SYDVKM. The CDR3 DNA sequence: TGTGCCAGCAGTTCAGCAGGGGGCAATCAGCCCCAGCATTTT. As protein: CASSSAGGNQPQHF.

DNA for the CDR3: TGTGCCAGCAGTTTGTCGGGACAGTTCAATCAGCCCCAGCATTTT. As protein: CASSLSGQFNQPQHF. This chain links TRBV28 with TRBJ1-5; TRBD1 aligns across 7 bases. V gave up 3 bases and J gave up 3 bases; unmatched junction bases: 5. The CDR3 runs to 15 residues. Germline CDR1 MDHEN, CDR2 SYDVKM. Supplemented by reference TRBV28 and TRBJ1-5, the full variable domain reads DVKVTQSSRYLVKRTGEKVFLECVQDMDHENMFWYRQDPGLGLRLIYFSYDVKMKEKGDIPEGYSVSREKKERFSLILESASTNQTSMYLCASSLSGQFNQPQHFGDGTRLSIL.

The rearrangement uses TRBV27 and TRBJ2-1, with 9 bases fitting TRBD1. CDR1 is MNHEY, CDR2 SMNVEV, per germline (reference sequence). The CDR3 totals 15 residues. V gave up 5 bases and J gave up 7 bases; unmatched junction bases: 9. CDR3 nucleotide sequence: TGTGCCAGCAGTGAACAGGGGGCCGGAGGGAATGAGCAGTTCTTC. Protein sequence: CASSEQGAGGNEQFF.

This clone was seen once. The chain couples TRBV11-2 to TRBJ2-7, with 8 bases lining up with TRBD1. The germline V gene encodes CDR1 SGHAT and CDR2 FQNNGV. Trimming removed 4 bases from V and 9 bases from J; junction bases left unmatched: 11. The CDR3 has 14 amino acids. The CDR3 here is CASSSMDRATGQYF. The CDR3 bases are TGTGCCAGCAGCTCAATGGACAGGGCCACGGGGCAGTACTTC. The complete variable domain, with remaining parts taken from reference TRBV11-2 and TRBJ2-7, reads EAGVAQSPRYKIIEKRQSVAFWCNPISGHATLYWYQQILGQGPKLLIQFQNNGVVDDSQLPKDRFSAERLKGVDSTLKIQPAKLEDSAVYLCASSSMDRATGQYFGPGTRLTVT.